The 27 T cell receptor beta chains listed next were all sequenced from one sample in a study of T cell repertoires in cytomegalovirus infection. TCRdb reanalysed the reads using MiXCR and keeps one entry per CDR3 protein. The sample contains roughly 730,000 distinct CDR3 sequences, 30% to 35% of which appear only once. Their antigens remain unidentified. The sequencing used cultured PBMCs, collected from culture after CMV antigen stimulation. Source of these receptors: a human donor in good health (CMV status not recorded). Some clones in this sample may be carry-over from other donors' samples.

This clonotype was counted a few times. The rearrangement links TRBV28 to TRBJ1-5; no definite D call. The V gene lost 4 bases and the J gene lost 3 bases, with 10 bases spanning the gap. CDR1 MDHEN and CDR2 SYDVKM come from the germline V gene. The CDR3 sequence is 14 residues long. The CDR3 DNA is TGTGCCAGCAGTTCCTACATCATCAATCAGCCCCAGCATTTT. Protein sequence: CASSSYIINQPQHF. Based on the CDR3 plus reference TRBV28 and TRBJ1-5, the full variable domain is DVKVTQSSRYLVKRTGEKVFLECVQDMDHENMFWYRQDPGLGLRLIYFSYDVKMKEKGDIPEGYSVSREKKERFSLILESASTNQTSMYLCASSSYIINQPQHFGDGTRLSIL.

The V gene is TRBV27, the J gene TRBJ1-4; D is ambiguous. V was clipped by 4 bases and J by 0 bases, with 9 bases between them. The CDR3 consists of 15 residues. Looked up from germline, CDR1 is MNHEY and CDR2 is SMNVEV (reference sequence). DNA of the CDR3: TGTGCCAGCAGTTCGCAGGCAGCAACTAATGAAAAACTGTTTTTT. It yields the protein CASSSQAATNEKLFF.

The gene calls are TRBV20-1 and TRBJ2-7; 10 bases fit TRBD2. The germline gives CDR1 DFQATT, CDR2 SNEGSKA (reference sequence). Trimming took 2 bases from V and 4 from J; bases not matched to a gene: 8. The CDR3 spans 15 residues. CDR3 sequence reads: CSARPQAGGWYEQYF. The CDR3, as DNA: TGCAGTGCTAGACCCCAAGCGGGAGGGTGGTACGAGCAGTACTTC.

The genes are TRBV12-5 and TRBJ1-5; a weak D match, TRBD1 (5 bases). Germline CDR1 LGHNT, CDR2 FRNRAP. Trimming removed 1 base from V and 7 bases from J, with 11 bases in between. This CDR3 spans 14 amino acids. CDR3 bases: TGTGCTAGTGGTTTGGCCCGACAGTCCCAGCCCCAGCATTTT. Translated: CASGLARQSQPQHF.

This clonotype was seen a handful of times. The chain's CDR3 is CASSQGGYNSNQPQHF. As DNA, the CDR3 is TGCGCCAGCAGCCAGGGGGGATACAATAGCAATCAGCCCCAGCATTTT. The chain employs TRBV4-1 and TRBJ1-5; the D gene is possibly TRBD1 (5 bases). CDR3 length equals 16 residues. Trimming cost V 3 bases and J 0 bases, with 12 bases left between them. CDR1 and CDR2 from the germline V gene are MGHRA and YSYEKL.

This clonotype was counted a few times. The gene calls are TRBV2 and TRBJ1-6; unclear D gene. CDR3 size: 15 residues. The V gene lost 7 bases and the J gene lost 1 base, with 11 bases spanning the gap. The germline CDR1 and CDR2 sequences are SNHLY and FYNNEI. CDR3 sequence (DNA): TGTGCCAGCACCCCAGACCGTTCCTATAATTCACCCCTCCACTTT. Translating it yields CASTPDRSYNSPLHF.

This clonotype was counted a few times. The rearrangement links TRBV19 to TRBJ2-1; 8 bases match TRBD2. CDR1 LNHDA and CDR2 SQIVND come from the germline V gene (reference sequence). The J segment lost 3 bases and the V segment lost 5 bases, leaving 6 bases of the junction unmatched. This CDR3 has 15 residues. The CDR3 nucleotides read TGTGCCAGTAGTTTAAGCGGGGGCCGCTACAATGAGCAGTTCTTC. Its translation: CASSLSGGRYNEQFF.

Notes on this clonotype: This may come from a read error, since a much larger clone is one base off. The chain has TRBV6-2 or TRBV6-3 and TRBJ2-2; D call uncertain. Trimming stripped 6 bases from V and 2 bases from J, with 7 bases between. The CDR3 has 13 residues. Germline CDR1 is MNHEY and CDR2 is SVGEGT. The CDR3 nucleotides are TGTGCCAGCAGCAACCCTAACACCGGGGAGCTGTTTTTT. It is translated as CASSNPNTGELFF.

This chain connects TRBV19 to TRBJ1-2; unclear D gene. Germline V gives CDR1 LNHDA, CDR2 SQIVND (reference sequence). The CDR3 consists of 15 residues. Trimming took 0 bases from V and 3 from J, leaving 11 bases between them. CDR3 in DNA: TGTGCCAGTAGTATAGATCTGATCGACCACTATGGCTACACCTTC. Encoded protein: CASSIDLIDHYGYTF.

This chain connects TRBV12-3 or TRBV12-4 to TRBJ2-2, with TRBD2 as a possible D gene (5 bases). V gave up 6 bases and J gave up 10 bases, with 12 bases separating them. The CDR3 is 12 residues long. CDR3 region: CASSSDFVELFF. The CDR3 nucleotides read TGTGCCAGCAGCTCGGACTTCGTGGAGCTGTTTTTT.

This clonotype is a singleton in its sample. The chain couples TRBV12-3 or TRBV12-4 to TRBJ2-7, with D unclear. The CDR3 covers 17 residues. The germline V and J ends were trimmed by 5 bases and 0 bases, with 20 bases remaining between them. The CDR3 protein is CASSPPTGTLTSYEQYF. In DNA, the CDR3 is TGTGCCAGCAGTCCCCCCACGGGTACCCTAACCTCCTACGAGCAGTACTTC.

In this sample, this clonotype turned up a few times. V and J are TRBV6-5 and TRBJ1-3; D unresolved. Per germline, CDR1 MNHEY and CDR2 SVGAGI. V was trimmed by 6 bases and J by 1 base, leaving 19 bases between them. The CDR3 is 17 amino acids. The chain's CDR3 is CASSPFGSITSGNTIYF. The CDR3 region has the DNA TGTGCCAGCAGCCCCTTCGGGAGCATCACGTCTGGAAACACCATATATTTT.

J is TRBJ2-1 and V is TRBV7-9; TRBD1 might be the D (5 bases). Per the germline V gene, CDR1 is SEHNR and CDR2 is FQNEAQ (reference sequence). Trimming removed 1 base at V and 5 bases at J, with 12 bases between. CDR3 length equals 15 residues. CDR3 DNA sequence: TGTGCCAGCAGCTTAGGACCTGGGGCTCACAATGAGCAGTTCTTC. Its translation: CASSLGPGAHNEQFF.

This clonotype was observed a handful of times. The chain is built from TRBV6-2 or TRBV6-3 and TRBJ2-1, with D perhaps matching TRBD2 (6 bases). Trimming stripped 5 bases from V and 7 bases from J, with 21 bases between. The germline CDR1 and CDR2 sequences are MNHEY and SVGEGT. This CDR3 spans 16 amino acids. In DNA form, the CDR3 reads TGTGCCAGCAGTACCCCGCGTGGGACTCCTGGAAATGAGCAGTTCTTC. Translating it yields CASSTPRGTPGNEQFF.

V usage is TRBV7-6 and J usage is TRBJ1-1; no reliable D call. Trimming took 5 bases from V and 4 from J, leaving 20 bases between them. This CDR3 region has 16 residues. CDR1 is SGHVS, CDR2 FNYEAQ, per germline. The CDR3: CASSPLPGGGSTEAFF. The CDR3, as DNA: TGTGCCAGCAGCCCCCTTCCAGGTGGAGGGAGCACTGAAGCTTTCTTT.

This chain uses TRBV10-3 with TRBJ2-6; TRBD1 agrees at 8 bases. Losses at the gene ends were 6 bases for V and 0 bases for J; bases not matched to a gene: 7. This CDR3 is 17 amino acids long. Germline CDR1 ENHRY, CDR2 SYGVKD. The CDR3 protein is CAISRDRPSSGANVLTF. For the CDR3, the DNA is TGTGCCATCAGCAGGGACAGGCCGAGCTCTGGGGCCAACGTCCTGACTTTC.

This clonotype has a handful of counts. The chain joins TRBV20-1 to TRBJ2-5; 10 bases align to TRBD2. V lost 4 bases and J lost 5; bases outside the gene matches: 1. This CDR3 spans 12 amino acids. Germline V gives CDR1 DFQATT, CDR2 SNEGSKA (reference sequence). In DNA, the CDR3 is TGCAGTGCTACTAGCGGGAGTGAGACCCAGTACTTC. This encodes CSATSGSETQYF.

This clonotype was counted between two and nine times. The chain couples TRBV29-1 to TRBJ1-1, with D maybe TRBD1 (5 bases). The length of the CDR3 is 12 residues. Between the trimmed V and J ends, which lost 3 bases and 7 bases, there was a span of 12 bases. Germline-derived CDR1 and CDR2 are SQVTM and ANQGSEA. This CDR3 reads CSVEAVRGEAFF. CDR3 coding DNA: TGCAGCGTTGAGGCGGTGAGGGGTGAAGCTTTCTTT.

Only a few counts were recorded for this clonotype. The J gene is TRBJ2-5, the V gene TRBV12-3 or TRBV12-4, with D uncertain. Trimming removed 5 bases from V and 4 bases from J, with 20 bases in between. CDR3 length equals 16 residues. CDR3 coding DNA: TGTGCCAGCAGTCACAACGATTGGTGGCGACGAGAGACCCAGTACTTC. This codes for CASSHNDWWRRETQYF.

The V and J genes are TRBV20-1 and TRBJ2-5, with 9 bases fitting TRBD2. The CDR3 length is 16 residues. V shed 2 bases and J 2 bases; nucleotides not matched to a gene: 9. Germline CDR1 is DFQATT and CDR2 is SNEGSKA (reference sequence). CDR3 nucleotide sequence: TGCAGTGCTAGAACTAGCGGGCGGGGGGGGCAAGAGACCCAGTACTTC. Protein: CSARTSGRGGQETQYF.

This sequence joins TRBV7-9 and TRBJ2-3, with 7 bases fitting TRBD2. Trimming took 6 bases from V and 4 from J; bases not matched to a gene: 10. In germline, CDR1 is SEHNR, CDR2 FQNEAQ (reference sequence). This CDR3 is 15 amino acids long. CDR3 DNA sequence: TGTGCCAGCAGGGGCCTAGCGGCGGGGCCAGATACGCAGTATTTT. It specifies CASRGLAAGPDTQYF.

In this sample, this clonotype turned up many times. The chain links TRBV7-2 to TRBJ2-7; D call uncertain. V lost 1 base, J lost 0 bases, and 7 bases lay in between. Per germline, CDR1 SGHTA and CDR2 FQGNSA. This CDR3 has 14 amino acids. The CDR3 DNA reads TGTGCCAGCAGCTTAGAGGCTAGCTCCTACGAGCAGTACTTC. It yields the protein CASSLEASSYEQYF.

The table lists this clonotype with a few counts. The rearrangement joins TRBV7-2 to TRBJ1-6; tentatively, D is TRBD1 (5 bases). The V end was cut by 1 base, the J end by 7 bases, with 11 bases between. Germline values: CDR1 SGHTA, CDR2 FQGNSA. The CDR3 consists of 15 residues. The CDR3 DNA reads as TGTGCCAGCAGCTTAGGGCCGACAGAAAATTCACCCCTCCACTTT. This codes for CASSLGPTENSPLHF.

The chain carries TRBV20-1 and TRBJ2-5; D call uncertain. The CDR3 is 11 amino acids. The germline CDR1 and CDR2 sequences are DFQATT and SNEGSKA (reference sequence). Trimming cost V 7 bases and J 2 bases, with 8 bases left between them. The CDR3 coding sequence is TGCAGTGTTTCCGCGCAAGAGACCCAGTACTTC. Encoded protein: CSVSAQETQYF.

At least ten counts were recorded for this clonotype. The gene calls are TRBV4-1 and TRBJ2-2, with D unresolved. Trimming took 0 bases from V and 6 from J, leaving 2 bases between them. CDR3 length: 12 amino acids. Per germline, CDR1 MGHRA and CDR2 YSYEKL. The CDR3 loop reads CASSQDPGELFF. The CDR3 DNA sequence: TGCGCCAGCAGCCAAGACCCCGGGGAGCTGTTTTTT.

The chain joins TRBV27 to TRBJ2-3; D call uncertain. V dropped 4 bases and J dropped 0 bases, with 8 bases sitting between them. The CDR3 sequence is 14 residues long. The V gene's germline CDR1 is MNHEY and CDR2 SMNVEV (reference sequence). The CDR3 region is CASSSRASTDTQYF. The CDR3, as DNA: TGTGCCAGCAGTTCCCGGGCCAGCACAGATACGCAGTATTTT.

The rearrangement uses TRBV30 and TRBJ2-5; 8 nucleotides line up with TRBD1. Germline V gene data show CDR1 as GTSNPN and CDR2 as SVGIG (reference sequence). V dropped 2 bases and J dropped 6; count of bases not matched to a gene: 5. CDR3 length: 13 residues. CDR3 sequence reads: CAWSQGAIKTQYF. The CDR3 DNA reads as TGTGCCTGGAGTCAGGGGGCAATAAAGACCCAGTACTTC.